Below are 7 T cell receptor beta chains sequenced from a single sample in a study of T cell repertoires in cytomegalovirus infection. TCRdb fed the reads into MiXCR, producing one record per CDR3 protein. The sample lists a few hundred thousand distinct CDR3 sequences, about 40% seen once, with about half in the top ten. Their cognate antigens are unknown. The sample was cultured PBMCs, taken from culture after CMV antigen stimulation. The receptors were sampled from a human donor in good health (CMV status not recorded). Some clones in this sample may be carry-over from other donors' samples.

This clonotype came up a few times. This chain uses TRBV4-1 with TRBJ1-4, with 10 bases aligning to TRBD1. CDR3 length equals 16 residues. The trim removed 3 bases at V and 7 bases at J, leaving 8 bases unmatched. Per the germline V gene, CDR1 is MGHRA and CDR2 is YSYEKL. This CDR3 is CASSHLPGQGSEKLFF. CDR3 DNA: TGCGCCAGCAGCCACCTTCCGGGACAGGGGAGTGAAAAACTGTTTTTT.

This chain links TRBV7-2 with TRBJ2-3; TRBD2 is a possible D gene (5 bases). The CDR3 is made up of 16 amino acids. The V gene's germline CDR1 is SGHTA and CDR2 FQGNSA. V lost 4 bases, J lost 2 bases, and 16 bases lay in between. The CDR3 DNA reads TGTGCCAGCAGCTCCCTTTCAACTAGTACCACAGATACGCAGTATTTT. This codes for CASSSLSTSTTDTQYF.

This chain connects TRBV15 to TRBJ2-5, with 8 bases fitting TRBD2. From germline, CDR1 is LNHNV and CDR2 YYDKDF (reference sequence). Trimming took 1 base from V and 4 from J; bases not matched to a gene: 8. This CDR3 has 16 amino acids. CDR3: CATSRAPGGFAETQYF. The CDR3 DNA is TGTGCCACCAGCAGAGCCCCGGGGGGGTTCGCAGAGACCCAGTACTTC.

For this clonotype: This may be a read error, as it is one base from a much larger clone. The chain uses TRBV7-2 and TRBJ2-7, with 10 positions matching TRBD2. The CDR3 consists of 19 residues. In germline, CDR1 is SGHTA, CDR2 FQGNSA. The CDR3 region has the DNA TGTGCCAGCGGCTTATACCCCCCCTCCCTTCTAGCGGGAGATAGCGAGCAGTACTTC. It specifies CASGLYPPSLLAGDSEQYF.

The chain is built from TRBV3-1 and TRBJ2-2, with D maybe TRBD2 (5 bases). CDR3 size: 17 residues. Trimming cost V 0 bases and J 8 bases, with 19 bases left between them. CDR1 and CDR2 (germline): LGHDT, YNNKEL (reference sequence). Written as DNA, the CDR3 is TGTGCCAGCAGCCAAGAGAGGGAACGTACCGTAGGTGGGGAGCTGTTTTTT. The encoded protein is CASSQERERTVGGELFF. Supplemented by reference TRBV3-1 and TRBJ2-2, the full variable domain reads DTAVSQTPKYLVTQMGNDKSIKCEQNLGHDTMYWYKQDSKKFLKIMFSYNNKELIINETVPNRFSPKSPDKAHLNLHINSLELGDSAVYFCASSQERERTVGGELFFGEGSRLTVL.

The V call is TRBV7-9, the J call TRBJ2-7; D unclear. The germline gives CDR1 SEHNR, CDR2 FQNEAQ (reference sequence). V was clipped by 6 bases and J by 4 bases, with 19 bases between them. CDR3 size: 15 residues. The CDR3 here is CASSSPSRPSYEQYF. In DNA form, the CDR3 reads TGTGCCAGCAGTTCCCCCTCGAGGCCCTCTTACGAGCAGTACTTC.

V and J are TRBV10-3 and TRBJ2-3; TRBD2 matches at 15 bases. This CDR3 is 16 amino acids long. After removal of 7 bases from V and 6 bases from J, the junction contained 8 bases not matched to a gene. Germline assignment: CDR1 ENHRY and CDR2 SYGVKD. DNA for the CDR3: TGTGCCATCACCCGGACTAGCGGGAGGGTGACGGATACGCAGTATTTT. Amino acid sequence: CAITRTSGRVTDTQYF.